The 28 T cell receptor beta chains in this list originate from one sample, sequenced in a study of response to subunit inactivated influenza vaccine. TCRdb independently ran MiXCR on the RT-PCR reads; one entry per CDR3 protein. This sample has approximately 730,000 distinct CDR3 sequences, with approximately 15% found just once. The starting material was PBMCs from blood, obtained 14 days before vaccination. Receptors were obtained from a man in his fifties who received an inactivated influenza vaccine.

The rearrangement joins TRBV4-3 to TRBJ2-2, with unresolved D. Germline V lookup: CDR1 LGHNA, CDR2 YSLEER. V shed 3 bases and J shed 4 bases, with 15 bases lying between them. This CDR3 spans 16 amino acids. This CDR3 reads CASSQSLQPVTGELFF. The CDR3, as DNA: TGCGCCAGCAGCCAGTCGCTCCAACCCGTCACCGGGGAGCTGTTTTTT.

The J gene is TRBJ2-1, the V gene TRBV4-1, with TRBD2 identical over 12 bases. J gave up 6 bases and V 4 bases, and 10 bases lay outside the gene matches. CDR1 is MGHRA, CDR2 YSYEKL, per germline. The CDR3 is made up of 17 amino acids. CDR3 sequence (DNA): TGCGCCAGCAGCCTCGGACTAGCGGGGAAAGTAGCCAATGAGCAGTTCTTC. Its protein is CASSLGLAGKVANEQFF.

The V gene is TRBV6-5, the J gene TRBJ1-5; D gene ambiguous. The CDR3 runs to 14 residues. Germline CDR1 and CDR2: MNHEY and SVGAGI. V was trimmed by 2 bases and J by 1 base, leaving 6 bases between them. CDR3 in DNA: TGTGCCAGCAGTTACCCTAACAGCAATCAGCCCCAGCATTTT. Translation: CASSYPNSNQPQHF.

The rearrangement uses TRBV5-6 and TRBJ2-5; D gene ambiguous. This CDR3 region has 15 residues. The germline gives CDR1 SGHDT, CDR2 YYEEEE. V lost 2 bases and J lost 0, with 11 bases in between. Here the CDR3 DNA reads TGTGCCAGCAGCTTTCCTGTGGCGGACCAAGAGACCCAGTACTTC. It translates to CASSFPVADQETQYF.

V is TRBV2 and J is TRBJ2-1; 8 bases are a match to TRBD1. Germline CDR1 reads SNHLY; CDR2 reads FYNNEI. The CDR3 length is 16 residues. V lost 4 bases and J lost 2; bases outside the gene matches: 7. CDR3 coding DNA: TGTGCCAGCAGTGTTGATGACAGGGGTACCTACAATGAGCAGTTCTTC. As protein: CASSVDDRGTYNEQFF.

The gene calls are TRBV5-8 and TRBJ1-5; 7 nucleotides line up with TRBD1. Trimming at V came to 4 bases and at J to 6 bases, leaving 7 bases not matched to a gene. Germline assignment: CDR1 SGHTS and CDR2 YDEGEE. The CDR3 has 14 residues. CDR3 DNA sequence: TGTGCCAGCAGCCAAAGGACAGGAGGTCAGCCCCAGCATTTT. It encodes CASSQRTGGQPQHF.

The chain has TRBV11-1 and TRBJ2-2, with 10 bases lining up with TRBD1. The CDR3 contains 17 residues. The V gene end was trimmed by 5 bases and the J gene end by 6 bases; junction bases not matched to a gene: 12. The germline V gene has CDR1 SGHAT and CDR2 FQDESV (reference sequence). The CDR3 DNA reads TGTGCCAGCAGCCCAAACACGGGACAGGGGTCGGCCGGGGAGCTGTTTTTT. Protein sequence: CASSPNTGQGSAGELFF. The full variable domain, with the rest looked up from reference TRBV11-1 and TRBJ2-2, is EAEVAQSPRYKITEKSQAVAFWCDPISGHATLYWYRQILGQGPELLVQFQDESVVDDSQLPKDRFSAERLKGVDSTLKIQPAELGDSAMYLCASSPNTGQGSAGELFFGEGSRLTVL.

This clonotype was observed many times. The chain joins TRBV12-3 or TRBV12-4 to TRBJ1-1, with a tentative D call TRBD1 (6 bases). V was pared by 5 bases and J by 8 bases, with 15 bases between. CDR3 length equals 13 residues. CDR3: CASSPGQLGEAFF. CDR3 nucleotides: TGTGCCAGCAGTCCTGGACAGTTGGGAGAAGCTTTCTTT.

This clonotype was counted at least ten times. The V gene is TRBV6-2 or TRBV6-3, the J gene TRBJ2-3; 7 bases match TRBD1. The CDR3 extends over 14 amino acids. Germline CDR1 is MNHEY and CDR2 is SVGEGT. V gave up 7 bases and J gave up 6 bases; unmatched junction bases: 10. CDR3 loop: CASTKQGPLDTQYF. DNA of the CDR3: TGTGCCAGCACCAAACAGGGGCCCTTGGATACGCAGTATTTT.

This clonotype was detected only a few times. The rearrangement uses TRBV7-9 and TRBJ2-1; 8 bases are a match to TRBD1. Germline V gives CDR1 SEHNR, CDR2 FQNEAQ (reference sequence). This CDR3 has 15 amino acids. V trimming: 5 bases; J trimming: 1 base; junction bases outside the gene matches: 4. In DNA form, the CDR3 reads TGTGCCAGCAGCGAACACAGGGGGTCCTACAATGAGCAGTTCTTC. Its protein product is CASSEHRGSYNEQFF.

V is TRBV12-3 or TRBV12-4 and J is TRBJ2-1, with D unresolved. The CDR3 length is 12 residues. V was cut by 8 bases and J by 5 bases, with 10 bases left in between. The CDR3 here is CASALANNEQFF. The DNA of the CDR3 is TGTGCCAGCGCTTTGGCCAACAATGAGCAGTTCTTC.

This clonotype was counted many times. Here the CDR3 DNA reads TGTGCCAGCTCACCCCATATAACCGGGGAGACCCAGTACTTC. Its protein is CASSPHITGETQYF. The chain has TRBV18 and TRBJ2-5; D is uncertain. This CDR3 has 14 residues. Trimming cost V 3 bases and J 5 bases, with 13 bases left between them. The germline V gene has CDR1 KGHSH and CDR2 LQKENI.

This clonotype was seen more than once but under ten times. The rearrangement links TRBV12-3 or TRBV12-4 to TRBJ2-7; 8 nucleotides line up with TRBD2. The CDR3 spans 15 residues. With V trimmed by 5 bases and J by 5 bases, 11 bases remained unmatched. The CDR3 DNA follows: TGTGCCAGCAGTGCTATCGGGGGGGCAGCCCACGAGCAGTACTTC. This gives the protein CASSAIGGAAHEQYF.

This clonotype was recorded at least ten times. CDR3 bases: TGCAGCGTTGCTAGCGGGTTGAGCACAGATACGCAGTATTTT. Protein product: CSVASGLSTDTQYF. The chain joins TRBV29-1 to TRBJ2-3; 8 bases are shared with TRBD2. The CDR3 length is 14 residues. Trimming removed 4 bases from V and 0 bases from J; junction bases left unmatched: 3. CDR1 SQVTM and CDR2 ANQGSEA come from the germline V gene.

This clonotype has a count of ten or more. DNA of the CDR3: TGTGCCATCAGTGAGTCCTCCAGGGGGACCGGGGAGCTGTTTTTT. Residues: CAISESSRGTGELFF. The V and J genes are TRBV10-3 and TRBJ2-2; 7 bases map to TRBD1. Germline V CDR1 and CDR2: ENHRY, SYGVKD. The length of the CDR3 is 15 residues. Germline trimming cut 0 bases from V and 5 bases from J; bases unmatched to any gene: 3.

This clonotype has ten or more counts. The rearrangement links TRBV4-1 to TRBJ2-7; a possible D gene is TRBD1 (6 bases). The CDR3 is 14 amino acids. CDR1 MGHRA and CDR2 YSYEKL come from the germline V gene. Trimming took 2 bases from V and 6 from J, leaving 14 bases between them. The CDR3, as DNA: TGCGCCAGCAGCCAAACTCGTACAGGGACCGAGCAGTACTTC. Amino acids: CASSQTRTGTEQYF.

V and J are TRBV28 and TRBJ2-5, with no clear D. The CDR3 is 15 amino acids. Per the germline V gene, CDR1 is MDHEN and CDR2 is SYDVKM. Trimming removed 2 bases at V and 1 base at J, with 11 bases between. In DNA form, the CDR3 reads TGTGCCAGCAGTTTAGGGCAGACGACCCAAGAGACCCAGTACTTC. Encoded protein: CASSLGQTTQETQYF.

This clonotype was picked up many times. The chain is built from TRBV6-1 and TRBJ2-3, with unresolved D. Germline loops: CDR1 MNHNS, CDR2 SASEGT. The V end lost 4 bases, the J end lost 0 bases, and 8 bases lay between the germline ends. This CDR3 contains 14 residues. The CDR3 loop reads CASSVVRSTDTQYF. In DNA, the CDR3 is TGTGCCAGCAGTGTTGTGCGGAGCACAGATACGCAGTATTTT.

The chain has TRBV5-5 and TRBJ1-4; D remains unclear. The V gene lost 0 bases and the J gene lost 4 bases, with 7 bases spanning the gap. In germline, CDR1 is SGHKS, CDR2 YYEKEE (reference sequence). This CDR3 spans 14 amino acids. The CDR3 sequence: CASSLASRNEKLFF. In nucleotides, the CDR3 is TGTGCCAGCAGCTTGGCCAGTCGTAATGAAAAACTGTTTTTT.

This clonotype was picked up a small number of times. The gene calls are TRBV6-2 or TRBV6-3 and TRBJ2-1; possibly TRBD2 for D (6 bases). V was pared by 4 bases and J by 11 bases, with 12 bases between. The CDR3 contains 12 residues. Germline lookup yields CDR1 MNHEY and CDR2 SVGEGT. The CDR3 here is CASSLALAKQFF. For the CDR3, the DNA is TGTGCCAGCAGTTTAGCACTAGCTAAGCAGTTCTTC.

This chain uses TRBV12-3 or TRBV12-4 with TRBJ1-2; perhaps TRBD1 as D (5 bases). The V gene lost 1 base and the J gene lost 2 bases, with 11 bases spanning the gap. The CDR3 consists of 15 residues. CDR3 in DNA: TGTGCCAGCAGTTTAGGGCTCAGGGAGAACTATGGCTACACCTTC. Its translation is CASSLGLRENYGYTF.

This clonotype was observed many times. The J gene is TRBJ2-5, the V gene TRBV6-1; 9 positions agree with TRBD1. The CDR3 runs to 15 residues. The V gene's germline CDR1 is MNHNS and CDR2 SASEGT. Trimming at V came to 5 bases and at J to 3 bases, leaving 7 bases not matched to a gene. Written as DNA, the CDR3 is TGTGCCAGCAGTAAAGGACAGGGGAGGAAAGAGACCCAGTACTTC. This sequence encodes CASSKGQGRKETQYF.

The table lists this clonotype with many counts. The chain joins TRBV12-3 or TRBV12-4 to TRBJ2-3; TRBD2 is a possible D gene (6 bases). The V end was cut by 2 bases, the J end by 5 bases, with 11 bases between. The CDR3 sequence is 14 residues long. Written as DNA, the CDR3 is TGTGCCAGCAGTTTACTAGCGATGGGAGATACGCAGTATTTT. Translating it yields CASSLLAMGDTQYF.

This clonotype was observed a handful of times. The V and J genes are TRBV5-1 and TRBJ2-7; the D gene is possibly TRBD1 (6 bases). The CDR3 totals 14 residues. V shed 4 bases and J shed 6 bases, with 17 bases lying between them. The germline gives CDR1 SGHRS, CDR2 YFSETQ. For the CDR3, the DNA is TGCGCCAGCAGCCCCTATACAGGGAATGCCGAGCAGTACTTC. Its translation: CASSPYTGNAEQYF. Based on the CDR3 plus reference TRBV5-1 and TRBJ2-7, the full variable domain is KAGVTQTPRYLIKTRGQQVTLSCSPISGHRSVSWYQQTPGQGLQFLFEYFSETQRNKGNFPGRFSGRQFSNSRSEMNVSTLELGDSALYLCASSPYTGNAEQYFGPGTRLTVT.

The chain's CDR3 is CASSQTTGPNTEAFF. The CDR3 DNA sequence: TGTGCCAGCAGCCAAACCACAGGACCGAACACTGAAGCTTTCTTT. The J gene is TRBJ1-1, the V gene TRBV7-9; tentative D call: TRBD1 (5 bases). Trimming pared 5 bases from V and 1 base from J, leaving 14 bases between. The CDR3 is 15 residues long. The germline V gene has CDR1 SEHNR and CDR2 FQNEAQ (reference sequence).

This clonotype was counted ten times or more. V gene TRBV6-5 combines with J gene TRBJ2-2, with 9 bases lining up with TRBD2. CDR3 length: 15 amino acids. V lost 4 bases to trimming and J lost 5 bases; unmatched junction nucleotides: 5. Looked up from germline, CDR1 is MNHEY and CDR2 is SVGAGI. The CDR3 is CASSSGLADTGELFF. CDR3 DNA sequence: TGTGCCAGCAGTTCGGGACTAGCAGATACCGGGGAGCTGTTTTTT.

The table lists this clonotype with a few counts. This chain links TRBV28 with TRBJ1-5; D call uncertain. The V gene's germline CDR1 is MDHEN and CDR2 SYDVKM. There are 14 residues in the CDR3. V was shortened by 5 bases and J by 0 bases, with 8 bases between the two germline ends. In DNA form, the CDR3 reads TGTGCCAGCAGTACCGTATATAGCAATCAGCCCCAGCATTTT. This translates into CASSTVYSNQPQHF.

This clonotype was seen more than once but under ten times. The chain links TRBV28 to TRBJ2-2, with D possibly matching TRBD1 (6 bases). The ends were cut back, 6 bases at V and 6 bases at J, with 20 bases in the middle. Germline values: CDR1 MDHEN, CDR2 SYDVKM. The CDR3 sequence is 16 residues long. Here the CDR3 reads CASRYRDKGPPGELFF. The CDR3 coding sequence is TGTGCCAGCAGATACCGGGACAAGGGGCCTCCCGGGGAGCTGTTTTTT.